The entry below describes one TCR beta chain. The antigen is not known. This sample was included in a study of T cell repertoires in aging, cancer and after chemotherapy. Overall study context: Donors were grouped into six age bands spanning 30 or younger through 70 or older. Broader study findings: Healthy donors lost TCR diversity with age mainly through richness, cancer patients through richness and evenness. Lymphoid organ infiltration in hematological cancer patients may impair thymic emigration or peripheral T cell expansion.

Multiplex touch-down PCR with TRB-A/B primers amplified rearranged V-D-J TRB sequences. TCRdb processed the multiplex PCR reads anew with MiXCR; each CDR3 protein has one entry. Of fewer than 6,000 distinct CDR3 sequences in the sample, about 34% were seen once. The V gene's germline CDR1 is MNHEY and CDR2 SVGAGI. This CDR3 contains 15 residues. With V trimmed by 2 bases and J by 2 bases, 5 bases remained unmatched. The template was genomic DNA from peripheral blood, not RNA. This chain uses TRBV6-5 with TRBJ1-2; TRBD1 aligns across 7 bases. The specimen was blood. The sequence came from a human donor with a blood cancer. Here the CDR3 DNA reads TGTGCCAGCAGTTACAAGGGGGCGGAAAACTATGGCTACACCTTC. Amino acids: CASSYKGAENYGYTF.